This T cell receptor (beta chain) was captured in a study of post-analysis software for immune sequencing data. Study-wide context: Disease courses included relapsing-remitting, secondary progressive and progressive-relapsing multiple sclerosis.

Whole-study results and caveats: Significantly lower normalized Chao1 diversity was found in patients with multiple sclerosis relative to controls. Samples from a shared batch, those prepared together, strongly co-clustered by F measure. In patients, TRBV5-6, TRBV5-1 and TRBV20-1 belonged to about five TRBV segments found more frequently than in controls.

The CDR3 length is 15 residues. Trimming removed 4 bases from V and 0 bases from J; junction bases left unmatched: 2. Germline V gene sequence: CDR1 SGHRS, CDR2 YFSETQ. About this clonotype itself: Its antigen is still unknown.

cDNA libraries of TCR beta carried unique molecular identifiers. When roughly 0.85 to 11 million T cells were used, they gave a few hundred thousand cDNA molecules. TCRdb used MiXCR to reprocess the PCR reads, holding one entry per CDR3 protein. The table records hundreds of thousands of distinct CDR3 sequences, roughly 38% of them present only once. The source of this sequence is a girl aged 5-17 years with multiple sclerosis. The sequenced sample was blood. This chain uses TRBV5-1 with TRBJ1-4, with 8 nucleotides matching TRBD1. CDR3 amino acids: CASSATGATNEKLFF. In DNA form, the CDR3 reads TGCGCCAGCAGCGCGACAGGGGCAACTAATGAAAAACTGTTTTTT.